The entry below describes one T cell receptor (beta chain). The data stem from a study of CD8 T cells in Susac syndrome. The V end lost 3 bases, the J end lost 6 bases, and 15 bases lay between the germline ends. The germline V gene encodes CDR1 KGHSH and CDR2 LQKENI. CDR3 size: 14 residues. RNA in amounts of roughly 0.5 to 1 ug was reverse transcribed with random hexamers. The authors amplified TCR beta CDR3 across 54 Vbeta and 13 Jbeta using immunoSEQ multiplex PCR. TCRdb used MiXCR to reprocess the immunoSEQ multiplex PCR reads, holding one entry per CDR3 protein. Of 300,000 or so distinct CDR3 sequences in the sample, approximately 90% are singletons; the top ten hold over 0.05%. Sequencing of TCR beta was performed on blood CD8+ T cells and on blood CD4+ T cells. Multiple sclerosis controls were treatment-naive patients with stable or active relapsing-remitting disease. TEMRA cells were FACS-enriched, with CD8+ and CD4+ T cells isolated negatively.

This receptor was obtained from a human donor with multiple sclerosis. Material: CD4+ T cells from PBMCs. The gene calls are TRBV18 and TRBJ2-7; D could derive from TRBD1 or TRBD2 (6 bases each). CDR3: CASSPQGSGVEQYF. DNA of the CDR3: TGTGCCAGCTCACCCCAGGGGTCGGGGGTCGAGCAGTACTTC.